This T cell receptor (beta chain) was documented in a study of immune reconstitution after stem cell transplant in scleroderma. This CDR3 contains 12 residues. Per germline, CDR1 LNHDA and CDR2 SQIVND (reference sequence). V dropped 5 bases and J dropped 5 bases, with 10 bases sitting between them. TCRdb reprocessed the RT-PCR reads via MiXCR and lists one record per CDR3 protein. Among 3,900 or so distinct CDR3 sequences listed, approximately 6% were seen once. Sampling was carried out before or after autologous hematopoietic stem cell transplantation (not recorded which). The receptor comes from a female donor with systemic sclerosis. This chain joins TRBV19 and TRBJ2-7, with a possible D match to TRBD1 (5 bases). CDR3 coding DNA: TGTGCCAGTAGTTTTTCAGGGAACGAGCAGTACTTC. Translated: CASSFSGNEQYF. Supplemented by reference TRBV19 and TRBJ2-7, the full variable domain reads DGGITQSPKYLFRKEGQNVTLSCEQNLNHDAMYWYRQDPGQGLRLIYYSQIVNDFQKGDIAEGYSVSREKKESFPLTVTSAQKNPTAFYLCASSFSGNEQYFGPGTRLTVT.